This entry lists 23 T cell receptor beta chains sequenced from one sample in a study of blood T cells in healthy people across ages. Alongside a J-beta primer mix, a sample-barcoded 5' primer served in a second PCR lasting about 7 to 11 cycles. TCRdb recomputed calls from the 5' RACE reads with MiXCR, one row per CDR3 protein. The data hold about 680,000 distinct CDR3 sequences, with about 52% observed a single time. The specimen sequenced was blood. These receptors all come from a woman aged 60-75 years in good health.

The chain couples TRBV20-1 to TRBJ2-3; 8 nucleotides agree with TRBD1. V lost 1 base, J lost 2 bases, and 8 bases stayed unmatched. Germline CDR1 DFQATT, CDR2 SNEGSKA (reference sequence). The CDR3 covers 16 residues. This chain's CDR3 is CSARARDRGTTDTQYF. The CDR3 DNA reads TGCAGTGCTAGAGCCCGAGACAGGGGTACCACAGATACGCAGTATTTT.

Details on this clonotype: One junction end disagrees with the germline gene, perhaps due to a read error. CDR3 sequence reads: CASSSYAKGFLIDSPPHF. CDR3 nucleotide sequence: TGTGCCAGCAGCTCGTACGCCAAGGGCTTTCTTATTGATTCACCCCCCCACTTT. This chain joins TRBV7-6 and TRBJ1-6; D gene uncertain. Germline CDR1 SGHVS, CDR2 FNYEAQ. The CDR3 is 18 residues long.

This chain joins TRBV6-2 or TRBV6-3 and TRBJ2-1; 8 nucleotides agree with TRBD2. The germline CDR1 and CDR2 sequences are MNHEY and SVGEGT. V lost 4 bases, J lost 5 bases, and 7 bases stayed unmatched. This CDR3 contains 15 residues. The CDR3 protein is CASSSGGVRHNEQFF. DNA of the CDR3: TGTGCCAGCAGTTCCGGGGGGGTGAGGCACAATGAGCAGTTCTTC.

The chain carries TRBV20-1 and TRBJ2-1; TRBD1 aligns across 11 bases. CDR3 size: 15 residues. The germline V gene encodes CDR1 DFQATT and CDR2 SNEGSKA (reference sequence). V gave up 3 bases and J gave up 6 bases; unmatched junction bases: 7. The CDR3 bases are TGCAGTGCTAGTTCGGGACAGGGGGTCTCCAATGAGCAGTTCTTC. Its protein is CSASSGQGVSNEQFF.

The chain links TRBV25-1 to TRBJ1-1, with no clear D. The CDR3 totals 13 residues. The V end was cut by 6 bases, the J end by 1 base, with 9 bases between. CDR1 and CDR2 (germline): MGHDK, SYGVNS. The CDR3 coding sequence is TGTGCCAGCAGGTTAGACACGAACACTGAAGCTTTCTTT. Translating gives CASRLDTNTEAFF. Supplemented by reference TRBV25-1 and TRBJ1-1, the full variable domain reads EADIYQTPRYLVIGTGKKITLECSQTMGHDKMYWYQQDPGMELHLIHYSYGVNSTEKGDLSSESTVSRIRTEHFPLTLESARPSHTSQYLCASRLDTNTEAFFGQGTRLTVV.

J is TRBJ2-4 and V is TRBV20-1; tentative D call: TRBD2 (6 bases). The tail of the sequence fits TRBJ2-7 better, so the J call may be wrong. Germline V lookup: CDR1 DFQATT, CDR2 SNEGSKA (reference sequence). The CDR3 contains 15 residues. CDR3 loop: CSAPPTSTPQYEQYF. The CDR3 DNA sequence: TGCAGTGCCCCACCCACTAGCACCCCACAATACGAGCAGTACTTC.

V is TRBV2 and J is TRBJ1-2; D is unresolved. V dropped 1 base and J dropped 8 bases, with 8 bases sitting between them. The CDR3 sequence is 12 residues long. Germline CDR1 SNHLY, CDR2 FYNNEI. The CDR3 coding sequence is TGTGCCAGCAGTGAAGGGCCTTTGGGCTACACCTTC. Protein sequence: CASSEGPLGYTF.

This clonotype was detected ten times or more. This chain links TRBV20-1 with TRBJ2-6; perhaps TRBD2 as D (5 bases). V was cut by 4 bases and J by 1 base, with 11 bases left in between. This CDR3 spans 15 amino acids. The V gene's germline CDR1 is DFQATT and CDR2 SNEGSKA (reference sequence). The CDR3 DNA follows: TGCAGTGCTACCGAGGGAAAATCTGGGGCCAACGTCCTGACTTTC. It translates to CSATEGKSGANVLTF.

The chain recombines TRBV5-1 with TRBJ2-7, with D possibly TRBD2 on 7 matching bases. The CDR3 loop spans 16 amino acids. The V gene's germline CDR1 is SGHRS and CDR2 YFSETQ. The germline V and J ends were trimmed by 4 bases and 5 bases, with 22 bases remaining between them. The CDR3 nucleotides are TGCGCCAGCAGCGACGGACAGAGAATTCGGGGGGACGAGCAGTACTTC. This codes for CASSDGQRIRGDEQYF. Drawing the rest from reference TRBV5-1 and TRBJ2-7, the complete variable domain is KAGVTQTPRYLIKTRGQQVTLSCSPISGHRSVSWYQQTPGQGLQFLFEYFSETQRNKGNFPGRFSGRQFSNSRSEMNVSTLELGDSALYLCASSDGQRIRGDEQYFGPGTRLTVT.

With respect to this clonotype: This could be a read error, since a much larger clone is one nucleotide away. The chain is built from TRBV29-1 and TRBJ1-2; D gene uncertain. This CDR3 comprises 12 residues. Germline V gives CDR1 SQVTM, CDR2 ANQGSEA. The CDR3 is CGVEAGNYGYTF. The CDR3 DNA is TGCGGCGTTGAGGCGGGGAACTATGGCTACACCTTC.

This clonotype appeared once. V and J are TRBV13 and TRBJ2-1; the match to TRBD2 covers 13 bases. V dropped 5 bases and J dropped 6; count of bases not matched to a gene: 4. The CDR3 runs 15 residues. Germline CDR1 is PRHDT and CDR2 is FYEKMQ (reference sequence). CDR3 protein: CASSRWTSGSNEQFF. As DNA, the CDR3 is TGTGCCAGCAGCAGGTGGACTAGCGGGAGCAATGAGCAGTTCTTC.

The V and J genes are TRBV7-9 and TRBJ2-1, with D perhaps TRBD1 (6 bases). The ends were cut back, 3 bases at V and 9 bases at J, with 9 bases in the middle. The germline CDR1 and CDR2 sequences are SEHNR and FQNEAQ (reference sequence). The CDR3 sequence is 12 residues long. This CDR3 is CASSLNRVEQFF. Here the CDR3 DNA reads TGTGCCAGCAGCTTGAACAGGGTTGAGCAGTTCTTC.

This chain's CDR3 is CASSNRLPLHEQFF. The DNA of the CDR3 is TGTGCCAGCAGCAACCGACTACCCTTGCATGAGCAGTTCTTC. The rearrangement uses TRBV7-8 and TRBJ2-1; D possibly corresponds to TRBD2 (5 bases). Germline-derived CDR1 and CDR2 are SGHVS and FQNEAQ. Trimming removed 5 bases at V and 8 bases at J, with 16 bases between. The CDR3 spans 14 residues.

This chain links TRBV7-9 with TRBJ2-2, with D tentatively TRBD1 (5 bases). Germline V lookup: CDR1 SEHNR, CDR2 FQNEAQ (reference sequence). V was pared by 6 bases and J by 3 bases, with 11 bases between. The CDR3 contains 14 residues. The CDR3 region is CASRSAGYTGELFF. In DNA, the CDR3 is TGTGCCAGCAGATCGGCAGGGTACACCGGGGAGCTGTTTTTT.

This clonotype was seen more than once but under ten times. This chain joins TRBV29-1 and TRBJ2-5; no reliable D call. Trimming removed 4 bases from V and 4 bases from J, with 13 bases in between. Germline V gives CDR1 SQVTM, CDR2 ANQGSEA. CDR3 length: 13 residues. The CDR3 DNA reads TGCAGCGTTGTGAATCCCCCGGGAGAGACCCAGTACTTC. It encodes CSVVNPPGETQYF. Full variable domain (outside the CDR3, taken from reference TRBV29-1 and TRBJ2-5): SAVISQKPSRDICQRGTSLTIQCQVDSQVTMMFWYRQQPGQSLTLIATANQGSEATYESGFVIDKFPISRPNLTFSTLTVSNMSPEDSSIYLCSVVNPPGETQYFGPGTRLLVL.

This clonotype was detected only once. CDR3 region: CASGKREASGYNEQFF. DNA of the CDR3: TGTGCCAGCGGGAAGCGGGAGGCGAGTGGGTACAATGAGCAGTTCTTC. The chain recombines TRBV11-2 with TRBJ2-1; 9 bases agree with TRBD2. Trimming cost V 8 bases and J 4 bases; bases outside gene matches: 12. The CDR3 contains 16 residues. The germline V gene encodes CDR1 SGHAT and CDR2 FQNNGV. The full variable domain, in which reference TRBV11-2 and TRBJ2-1 provide the parts outside the CDR3, is EAGVAQSPRYKIIEKRQSVAFWCNPISGHATLYWYQQILGQGPKLLIQFQNNGVVDDSQLPKDRFSAERLKGVDSTLKIQPAKLEDSAVYLCASGKREASGYNEQFFGPGTRLTVL.

Only a few counts were recorded for this clonotype. The CDR3 is CASSLDPGQGADTQYF. The CDR3 nucleotides read TGTGCCAGCAGCTTAGACCCTGGACAGGGTGCAGATACGCAGTATTTT. The V gene is TRBV7-9, the J gene TRBJ2-3; TRBD1 agrees at 8 bases. Per germline, CDR1 SEHNR and CDR2 FQNEAQ (reference sequence). The ends lost 1 base at V and 4 bases at J; junction bases unmatched: 7. This CDR3 has 16 amino acids.

The CDR3 here is CSALTGPAYEQYF. CDR3 DNA: TGCAGTGCCCTGACGGGCCCTGCCTACGAGCAGTACTTC. The chain links TRBV20-1 to TRBJ2-7; D unclear. Trimming took 6 bases from V and 2 from J, leaving 14 bases between them. The CDR3 sequence is 13 residues long. Germline CDR1 is DFQATT and CDR2 is SNEGSKA (reference sequence).

This chain uses TRBV6-6 with TRBJ1-5; D is ambiguous. V dropped 0 bases and J dropped 0 bases, with 6 bases sitting between them. Germline lookup yields CDR1 MNHNY and CDR2 SVGAGI (reference sequence). The CDR3 has 15 residues. CDR3 residues: CASSYSSFSNQPQHF. The CDR3, as DNA: TGTGCCAGCAGTTACTCGTCTTTTAGCAATCAGCCCCAGCATTTT.

The rearrangement joins TRBV27 to TRBJ2-5; 8 positions agree with TRBD2. Per germline, CDR1 MNHEY and CDR2 SMNVEV (reference sequence). The CDR3 is 14 residues long. Trimming took 4 bases from V and 1 from J; bases not matched to a gene: 2. DNA for the CDR3: TGTGCCAGCAGTTCACTAGCGGCCCAAGAGACCCAGTACTTC. Translating gives CASSSLAAQETQYF.

J is TRBJ2-5 and V is TRBV11-2, with 12 nucleotides matching TRBD2. The CDR3 spans 16 residues. CDR1 is SGHAT and CDR2 is FQNNGV in the germline V gene. V lost 4 bases to trimming and J lost 11 bases; unmatched junction nucleotides: 14. The CDR3 loop is CASSSQLAGGKNEQYF. The DNA of the CDR3 is TGTGCCAGCAGCTCCCAACTAGCGGGAGGCAAGAATGAGCAGTACTTC.

The chain has TRBV20-1 and TRBJ2-1; D may be TRBD2 (7 bases). The CDR3 spans 13 residues. Germline V CDR1 and CDR2: DFQATT, SNEGSKA (reference sequence). Trimming cost V 2 bases and J 10 bases, with 15 bases left between them. The CDR3 spells CSARRVGGAEQFF. The CDR3 nucleotides read TGCAGTGCTAGAAGGGTGGGGGGGGCCGAGCAGTTCTTC.

The chain uses TRBV7-9 and TRBJ1-2; no firm D call. The germline V gene encodes CDR1 SEHNR and CDR2 FQNEAQ (reference sequence). The CDR3 contains 14 residues. V lost 2 bases and J 4 bases, leaving 11 bases between the germline ends. CDR3 in DNA: TGTGCCAGCAGCTTAAGCCTCGGAAGCTATGGCTACACCTTC. Amino acid sequence: CASSLSLGSYGYTF.